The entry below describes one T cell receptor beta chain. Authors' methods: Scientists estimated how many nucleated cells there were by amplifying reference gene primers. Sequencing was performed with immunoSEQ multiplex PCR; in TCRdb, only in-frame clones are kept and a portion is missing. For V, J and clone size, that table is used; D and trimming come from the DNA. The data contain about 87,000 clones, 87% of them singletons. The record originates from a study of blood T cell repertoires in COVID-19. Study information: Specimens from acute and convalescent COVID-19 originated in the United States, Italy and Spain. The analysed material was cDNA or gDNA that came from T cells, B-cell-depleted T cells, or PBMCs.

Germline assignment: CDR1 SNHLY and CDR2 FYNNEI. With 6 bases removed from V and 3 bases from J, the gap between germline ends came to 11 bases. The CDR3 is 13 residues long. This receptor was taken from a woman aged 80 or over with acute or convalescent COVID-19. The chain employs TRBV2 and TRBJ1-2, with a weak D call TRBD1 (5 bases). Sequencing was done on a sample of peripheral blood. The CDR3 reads CASRGLSDYGYTF. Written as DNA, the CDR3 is TGTGCCAGCAGGGGACTCTCGGACTATGGCTACACCTTC.